Shown below are 28 T cell receptor beta chains from a single sample sequenced in a study of cytomegalovirus exposure and HLA in healthy donors. In the PCR, 60 Vbeta and 13 Jbeta primers were used. TCRdb's copy holds only in-frame clones and misses some; the assay was immunoSEQ multiplex PCR. Of around 200,000 clones listed, 60% to 80% are singletons. The sequenced sample was PBMCs. Receptors were obtained from a man younger than 35 in good health and CMV-seronegative.

The chain uses TRBV11-2 and TRBJ2-5; 8 nucleotides align to TRBD2. Near its end, the DNA agrees better with TRBJ2-7, so the J call may be wrong. Germline V gene lookup returns CDR1 SGHAT and CDR2 FQNNGV. There are 16 residues in the CDR3. DNA for the CDR3: TGTGCCAGCAGCCCTAACACCGGGACTAGGTACTACGAGCAGTACTTC. Translated, it gives CASSPNTGTRYYEQYF.

A few counts support this clone. V and J are TRBV5-6 and TRBJ2-5; 7 bases agree with TRBD1. The length of the CDR3 is 13 residues. Germline values: CDR1 SGHDT, CDR2 YYEEEE. The V and J ends lost 2 bases and 2 bases, in that order; junction bases with no gene match: 0. The CDR3 nucleotides read TGTGCCAGCAGCTTACAGGGGCAAGAGACCCAGTACTTC. Translated, it gives CASSLQGQETQYF.

This CDR3 reads CASSRVTGGAHEQYF. CDR3 nucleotides: TGTGCCAGCAGCCGAGTCACGGGAGGGGCTCACGAGCAGTACTTC. The genes are TRBV7-9 and TRBJ2-7; 8 nucleotides agree with TRBD2. Germline CDR1 and CDR2: SEHNR and FQNEAQ (reference sequence). The CDR3 runs 15 residues. V lost 5 bases to trimming and J lost 5 bases; unmatched junction nucleotides: 11.

This clone was detected only once. This rearrangement joins TRBV25-1 to TRBJ1-4; D not resolved. Between the trimmed V and J ends, which lost 1 base and 3 bases, there was a span of 12 bases. The germline V gene has CDR1 MGHDK and CDR2 SYGVNS. CDR3 length: 16 residues. The CDR3 sequence is CASSESNGGSNEKLFF. CDR3 bases: TGTGCCAGCAGTGAATCTAACGGCGGGTCTAATGAAAAACTGTTTTTT.

The V and J genes are TRBV27 and TRBJ2-7; maybe TRBD1 (6 bases). The CDR3 is made up of 14 amino acids. Trimming took off 6 bases at V and 0 bases at J, with 12 bases between the two ends. Germline CDR1 MNHEY, CDR2 SMNVEV (reference sequence). The DNA of the CDR3 is TGTGCCAGCAGGATGACAGGCAGCTCCTACGAGCAGTACTTC. Residues: CASRMTGSSYEQYF.

This clone appeared a few times. V and J are TRBV4-1 and TRBJ1-1, with 8 bases that match TRBD1. V lost 0 bases and J lost 11; bases outside the gene matches: 11. Germline lookup yields CDR1 MGHRA and CDR2 YSYEKL. The CDR3 totals 15 residues. DNA of the CDR3: TGCGCCAGCAGCCAAGATGGGCAGGGGGCCCCGCGCGCTTTCTTT. Translation gives CASSQDGQGAPRAFF.

This sequence joins TRBV5-1 and TRBJ2-5; TRBD2 agrees at 12 bases. The junction had 14 bases not matched to a gene; V was cut back by 0 bases and J by 5 bases. The CDR3 has 19 amino acids. The germline V gene has CDR1 SGHRS and CDR2 YFSETQ. This chain's CDR3 is CASSLGRGPTSGRRETQYF. CDR3 DNA: TGCGCCAGCAGCTTGGGGCGGGGCCCGACTAGCGGGAGAAGGGAGACCCAGTACTTC.

In its sample, this clone was seen once. The chain combines TRBV7-2 with TRBJ1-4; 10 positions agree with TRBD1. Germline V gene sequence: CDR1 SGHTA, CDR2 FQGNSA. The length of the CDR3 is 17 residues. V shed 5 bases, J shed 7 bases, and the junction held 13 bases outside the gene matches. The CDR3 loop reads CASSPDRGRGLREKLFF. For the CDR3, the DNA is TGTGCCAGCAGCCCCGACAGGGGGCGCGGCTTGCGTGAAAAACTGTTTTTT.

J is TRBJ2-5 and V is TRBV6-5; 11 positions agree with TRBD1. The V gene's germline CDR1 is MNHEY and CDR2 SVGAGI. This CDR3 comprises 15 residues. V was clipped by 6 bases and J by 3 bases; unmatched bases: 6. CDR3 coding DNA: TGTGCCAGCAGCCGGACAGGGGGCAAGGAAGAGACCCAGTACTTC. Amino acid sequence: CASSRTGGKEETQYF.

The chain carries TRBV11-2 and TRBJ2-5; the match to TRBD2 covers 10 bases. The trim removed 6 bases at V and 4 bases at J, leaving 11 bases unmatched. The germline CDR1 and CDR2 sequences are SGHAT and FQNNGV. The CDR3 runs 16 residues. The CDR3 DNA reads TGTGCCAGCAGTGAGCTAGCGGGGGCGGGGACAGAGACCCAGTACTTC. This gives the protein CASSELAGAGTETQYF.

In this sample, this clone turned up a few times. This rearrangement joins TRBV28 to TRBJ1-4, with 7 nucleotides matching TRBD1. V was pared by 5 bases and J by 8 bases, with 5 bases of the junction left unmatched. The length of the CDR3 is 13 residues. CDR1 is MDHEN and CDR2 is SYDVKM in the germline V gene. The CDR3 spells CASSTPGQEKLFF. The CDR3 coding sequence is TGTGCCAGCAGTACCCCGGGACAGGAAAAACTGTTTTTT. The complete variable domain, with remaining parts taken from reference TRBV28 and TRBJ1-4, reads DVKVTQSSRYLVKRTGEKVFLECVQDMDHENMFWYRQDPGLGLRLIYFSYDVKMKEKGDIPEGYSVSREKKERFSLILESASTNQTSMYLCASSTPGQEKLFFGSGTQLSVL.

The chain couples TRBV5-1 to TRBJ1-3, with D possibly being TRBD1 (6 bases). Germline CDR1 SGHRS, CDR2 YFSETQ. Trimming cost V 4 bases and J 0 bases, with 11 bases left between them. The CDR3 covers 15 residues. CDR3 sequence (DNA): TGCGCCAGCAGCGGAACAGGGATCTCTGGAAACACCATATATTTT. This translates into CASSGTGISGNTIYF.

The chain employs TRBV30 and TRBJ1-2, with TRBD1 matching over 7 bases. Germline CDR1 is GTSNPN and CDR2 is SVGIG (reference sequence). The CDR3 is 14 residues long. The J segment lost 4 bases and the V segment lost 3 bases, leaving 8 bases of the junction unmatched. CDR3 loop: CAWSESGGGYGYTF. CDR3 nucleotide sequence: TGTGCCTGGAGCGAATCAGGGGGAGGCTATGGCTACACCTTC.

The chain carries TRBV19 and TRBJ1-1; TRBD1 aligns across 7 bases. V dropped 9 bases and J dropped 3; count of bases not matched to a gene: 4. CDR3 length: 12 amino acids. Germline loops: CDR1 LNHDA, CDR2 SQIVND (reference sequence). The CDR3 loop reads CASTGADTEAFF. In nucleotides, the CDR3 is TGTGCCAGCACAGGGGCGGACACTGAAGCTTTCTTT.

This clone has just one count. The chain carries TRBV4-3 and TRBJ2-1; 7 bases align to TRBD2. J gave up 6 bases and V 3 bases, and 5 bases lay outside the gene matches. Germline V gene data show CDR1 as LGHNA and CDR2 as YSLEER. The CDR3 totals 14 residues. The CDR3 sequence is CASSHGTKSNEQFF. CDR3 sequence (DNA): TGCGCCAGCAGCCACGGGACTAAGAGCAATGAGCAGTTCTTC.

This chain uses TRBV6-5 with TRBJ1-2, with D possibly TRBD1 on 5 matching bases. Germline assignment: CDR1 MNHEY and CDR2 SVGAGI. The V and J ends lost 7 bases and 2 bases respectively, with 17 bases between them. This CDR3 contains 15 residues. CDR3: CASTPAGHLNYGYTF. In DNA form, the CDR3 reads TGTGCCAGCACCCCCGCAGGGCATTTGAACTATGGCTACACCTTC.

The chain employs TRBV19 and TRBJ2-7; 10 nucleotides line up with TRBD2. Germline V gene lookup returns CDR1 LNHDA and CDR2 SQIVND (reference sequence). The CDR3 runs 16 residues. Trimming at V came to 5 bases and at J to 3 bases, leaving 10 bases not matched to a gene. The CDR3 here is CASSGPLAGRVYEQYF. Written as DNA, the CDR3 is TGTGCCAGTAGTGGCCCACTAGCGGGACGGGTCTACGAGCAGTACTTC.

The chain is built from TRBV7-6 and TRBJ2-3; 13 positions match TRBD2. Germline V gene sequence: CDR1 SGHVS, CDR2 FNYEAQ. The CDR3 has 19 residues. The J segment lost 2 bases and the V segment lost 5 bases, leaving 13 bases of the junction unmatched. The CDR3 DNA reads TGTGCCAGCAGCCACTGGACTAGCGGGGGCTACAGCGTCACAGATACGCAGTATTTT. Amino acids: CASSHWTSGGYSVTDTQYF. Together with reference TRBV7-6 and TRBJ2-3, the CDR3 gives the full variable domain: GAGVSQSPRYKVTKRGQDVALRCDPISGHVSLYWYRQALGQGPEFLTYFNYEAQQDKSGLPNDRFSAERPEGSISTLTIQRTEQRDSAMYRCASSHWTSGGYSVTDTQYFGPGTRLTVL.

This clone turned up a few times. This chain connects TRBV9 to TRBJ1-2; D perhaps matches TRBD1 (6 bases). CDR1 and CDR2 from the germline V gene are SGDLS and YYNGEE. This CDR3 spans 17 amino acids. Trimming pared 2 bases from V and 8 bases from J, leaving 25 bases between. The chain's CDR3 is CASSVSKGGNRKDGYTF. The CDR3 DNA follows: TGTGCCAGCAGCGTCAGTAAAGGGGGAAACCGAAAGGACGGCTACACCTTC.

The chain joins TRBV5-4 to TRBJ2-2; TRBD1 matches 8 bases. The CDR3 loop spans 16 amino acids. Germline V gene lookup returns CDR1 SGHNT and CDR2 YYREEE (reference sequence). V lost 4 bases, J lost 4 bases, and 9 bases stayed unmatched. In nucleotides, the CDR3 is TGTGCCAGCAGCGGACCGGACAGGGTGGGCACCGGGGAGCTGTTTTTT. Protein sequence: CASSGPDRVGTGELFF.

This chain uses TRBV5-6 with TRBJ1-2; D is unclear. The length of the CDR3 is 13 residues. V dropped 7 bases and J dropped 0 bases, with 10 bases sitting between them. Germline V gene data show CDR1 as SGHDT and CDR2 as YYEEEE. The CDR3 reads CASRELPNYGYTF. CDR3 coding DNA: TGTGCCAGCCGGGAATTGCCTAACTATGGCTACACCTTC.

The V call is TRBV10-3, the J call TRBJ1-4; D is unclear. Germline values: CDR1 ENHRY, CDR2 SYGVKD. This CDR3 region has 15 residues. V lost 7 bases and J 4 bases, leaving 16 bases between the germline ends. The DNA of the CDR3 is TGTGCCATCACATCATCACGGGGAAGTAATGAAAAACTGTTTTTT. Translated, it gives CAITSSRGSNEKLFF.

The chain combines TRBV7-2 with TRBJ2-7; TRBD1 agrees at 10 bases. This CDR3 is built from 15 residues. Germline V gives CDR1 SGHTA, CDR2 FQGNSA. V lost 0 bases to trimming and J lost 4 bases; unmatched junction nucleotides: 3. The DNA of the CDR3 is TGTGCCAGCAGCTTAGCGCGGGACAGGGGATACGAGCAGTACTTC. This sequence encodes CASSLARDRGYEQYF. Drawing the rest from reference TRBV7-2 and TRBJ2-7, the complete variable domain is GAGVSQSPSNKVTEKGKDVELRCDPISGHTALYWYRQSLGQGLEFLIYFQGNSAPDKSGLPSDRFSAERTGGSVSTLTIQRTQQEDSAVYLCASSLARDRGYEQYFGPGTRLTVT.

This clone is a singleton in its sample. The CDR3 DNA reads TGTGCCATGTCGACAGGGGGCAAGGACTATGGCTACACCTTC. It yields the protein CAMSTGGKDYGYTF. The chain couples TRBV28 to TRBJ1-2; 10 positions agree with TRBD1. Trimming at V came to 10 bases and at J to 3 bases, leaving 8 bases not matched to a gene. Per the germline V gene, CDR1 is MDHEN and CDR2 is SYDVKM. CDR3 size: 14 residues.

CDR3 protein: CASSIEAQPQHF. CDR3 sequence (DNA): TGTGCCAGTAGTATTGAAGCTCAGCCCCAGCATTTT. J is TRBJ1-5 and V is TRBV19; no clear D gene. CDR1 and CDR2 from the germline V gene are LNHDA and SQIVND (reference sequence). V lost 3 bases to trimming and J lost 6 bases, with 6 bases between them. This CDR3 region has 12 residues.

This sequence joins TRBV4-2 and TRBJ2-7; D gene ambiguous. Germline-derived CDR1 and CDR2 are LGHNA and YNFKEQ. Between the trimmed V and J ends, which lost 0 bases and 0 bases, there was a span of 15 bases. This CDR3 spans 17 amino acids. CDR3 nucleotides: TGTGCCAGCAGCCAAGATTTTGGCGGAGCGCACTCCTACGAGCAGTACTTC. Its protein product is CASSQDFGGAHSYEQYF.

CDR3 nucleotide sequence: TGTGCCAGCAGTTACTCGATGCAGGAACCTAACTATGGCTACACCTTC. Residues: CASSYSMQEPNYGYTF. The rearrangement links TRBV6-6 to TRBJ1-2; D is undetermined. The V gene's germline CDR1 is MNHNY and CDR2 SVGAGI (reference sequence). Trimming pared 0 bases from V and 0 bases from J, leaving 11 bases between. This CDR3 spans 16 amino acids.

This clone was counted a few times. The rearrangement links TRBV5-6 to TRBJ1-1; D gene uncertain. CDR3 size: 14 residues. CDR1 is SGHDT and CDR2 is YYEEEE in the germline V gene. Trimming cost V 2 bases and J 7 bases, with 15 bases left between them. The CDR3 bases are TGTGCCAGCAGCTTACGTAACCTCCTATGTGAAGCTTTCTTT. As protein: CASSLRNLLCEAFF. The whole variable domain, remainder taken from reference TRBV5-6 and TRBJ1-1, is DAGVTQSPTHLIKTRGQQVTLRCSPKSGHDTVSWYQQALGQGPQFIFQYYEEEERQRGNFPDRFSGHQFPNYSSELNVNALLLGDSALYLCASSLRNLLCEAFFGQGTRLTVV.